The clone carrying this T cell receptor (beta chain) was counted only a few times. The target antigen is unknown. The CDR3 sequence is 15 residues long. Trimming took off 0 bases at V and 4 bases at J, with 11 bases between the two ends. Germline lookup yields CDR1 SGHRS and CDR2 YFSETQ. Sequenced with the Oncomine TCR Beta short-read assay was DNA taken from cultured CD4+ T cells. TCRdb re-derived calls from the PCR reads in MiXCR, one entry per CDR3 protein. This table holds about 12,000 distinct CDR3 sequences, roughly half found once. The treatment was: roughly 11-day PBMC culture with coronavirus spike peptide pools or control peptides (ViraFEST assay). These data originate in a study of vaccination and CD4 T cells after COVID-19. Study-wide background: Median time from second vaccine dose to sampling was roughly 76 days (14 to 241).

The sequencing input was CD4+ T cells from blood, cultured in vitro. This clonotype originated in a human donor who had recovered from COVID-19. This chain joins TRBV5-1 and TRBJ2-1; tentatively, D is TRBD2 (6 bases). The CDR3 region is CASSLGGTPYNEQFF. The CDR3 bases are TGCGCCAGCAGCTTGGGGGGGACTCCGTACAATGAGCAGTTCTTC.